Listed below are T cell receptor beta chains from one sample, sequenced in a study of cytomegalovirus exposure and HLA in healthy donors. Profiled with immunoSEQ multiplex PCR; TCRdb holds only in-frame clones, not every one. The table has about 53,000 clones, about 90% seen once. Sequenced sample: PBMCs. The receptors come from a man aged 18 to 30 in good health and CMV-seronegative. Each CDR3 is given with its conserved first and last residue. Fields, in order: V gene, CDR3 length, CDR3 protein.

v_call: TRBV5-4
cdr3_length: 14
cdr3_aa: CASSGGGLAYEQYF

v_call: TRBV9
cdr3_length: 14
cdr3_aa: CASSAPSSYNEQFF

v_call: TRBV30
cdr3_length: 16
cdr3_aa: CAWSVFGSAYTGELFF

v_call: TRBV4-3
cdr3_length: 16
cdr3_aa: CASSQAGKSGAGELFF

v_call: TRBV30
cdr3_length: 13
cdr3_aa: CAWSGQGQETQYF

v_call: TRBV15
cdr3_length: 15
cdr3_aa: CATSKPGGFGQPQHF

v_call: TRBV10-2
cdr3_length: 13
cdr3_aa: CASSPGSVSGYTF

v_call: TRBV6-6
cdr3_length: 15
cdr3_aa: CASSYSAGARDTQYF

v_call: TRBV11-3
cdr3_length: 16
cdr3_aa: CASSPRTSGRSDTQYF

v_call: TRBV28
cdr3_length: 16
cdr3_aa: CASSPHTGTGEEKLFF

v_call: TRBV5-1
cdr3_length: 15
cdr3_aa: CASSLARFSTDTQYF

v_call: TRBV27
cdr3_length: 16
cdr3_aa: CATSYQFGSTGGELFF

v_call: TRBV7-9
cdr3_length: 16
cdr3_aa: CASSLAHKLRTDTQYF

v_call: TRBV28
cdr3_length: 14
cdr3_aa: CASSRTVSGNTIYF

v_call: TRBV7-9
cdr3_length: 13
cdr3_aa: CASSREAAYEQYF

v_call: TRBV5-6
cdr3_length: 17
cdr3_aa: CASSSLKLAGKTGELFF

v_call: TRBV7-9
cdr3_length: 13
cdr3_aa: CASTPDRGTEAFF

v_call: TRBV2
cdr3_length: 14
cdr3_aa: CASSEGLVNQPQHF

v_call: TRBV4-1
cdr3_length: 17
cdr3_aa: CASSQLAGWSITGELFF

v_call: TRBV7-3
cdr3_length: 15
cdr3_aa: CASSRLGLSYNEQFF

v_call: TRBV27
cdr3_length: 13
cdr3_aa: CASSLGRNQPQHF

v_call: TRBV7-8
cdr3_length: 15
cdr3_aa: CASSPRQGYNQPQHF

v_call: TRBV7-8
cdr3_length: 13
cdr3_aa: CASSPAVTYEQYF

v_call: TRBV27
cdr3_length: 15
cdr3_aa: CASSFAVTENTEAFF

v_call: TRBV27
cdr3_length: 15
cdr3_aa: CASSLTGTGANVLTF

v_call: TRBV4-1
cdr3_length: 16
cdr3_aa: CASSQFRGRAEETQYF

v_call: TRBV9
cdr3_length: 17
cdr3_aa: CASSAPSSGTSTDTQYF

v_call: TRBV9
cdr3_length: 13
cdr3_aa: CASSGRQGNEQFF

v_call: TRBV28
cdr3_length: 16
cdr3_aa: CASTKGGRARTDTQYF

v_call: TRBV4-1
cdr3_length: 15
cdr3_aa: CASSHPGQARDIQYF

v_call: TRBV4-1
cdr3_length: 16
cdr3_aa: CASSQEEAPTREKLFF

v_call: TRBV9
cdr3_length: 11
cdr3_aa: CASGRGREQYF

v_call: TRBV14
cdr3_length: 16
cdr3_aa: CASSQDWLAPYNEQFF

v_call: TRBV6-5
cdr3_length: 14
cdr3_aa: CASKRGLADNEQFF

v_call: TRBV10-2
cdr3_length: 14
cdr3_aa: CASSDLNRARGYTF

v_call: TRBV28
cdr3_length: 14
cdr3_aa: CASSFRGGVYEQYF